The next 10 T cell receptor beta chains were all read from a single sample in a study of cytomegalovirus exposure and HLA in healthy donors. Using immunoSEQ multiplex PCR, the repertoire was profiled, and TCRdb retains in-frame clones only, with some absent. This repertoire shows about 240,000 clones, approximately 83% found once; its top ten account for about 1.2%. The sample consisted of PBMCs. The receptors were sampled from a young woman in good health and CMV-seropositive.

DNA for the CDR3: TGTGCCAGCAGTTTTGGAGGACTTTCTGACATTCAGTACTTC. Amino acid sequence: CASSFGGLSDIQYF. The rearrangement links TRBV28 to TRBJ2-4; possible D gene TRBD2, 5 bases. In germline, CDR1 is MDHEN, CDR2 SYDVKM. The CDR3 sequence is 14 residues long. The ends were cut back, 3 bases at V and 8 bases at J, with 14 bases in the middle.

This clone was seen just once. The rearrangement joins TRBV19 to TRBJ1-2, with D uncertain. The CDR3 is 11 amino acids. Germline V CDR1 and CDR2: LNHDA, SQIVND (reference sequence). With 3 bases removed from V and 8 bases from J, the gap between germline ends came to 7 bases. The CDR3: CASSISGGYTF. The CDR3 DNA is TGTGCCAGTAGTATTTCCGGGGGCTACACCTTC.

This clone was seen more than once but under ten times. The chain uses TRBV2 and TRBJ1-5; D not certain. The CDR3 is 15 residues long. V was shortened by 4 bases and J by 5 bases, with 15 bases between the two germline ends. Germline values: CDR1 SNHLY, CDR2 FYNNEI. The CDR3, as DNA: TGTGCCAGCAGTGGGCCCGCTGATGGCTATCAGCCCCAGCATTTT. This translates into CASSGPADGYQPQHF.

Regarding this clone: The same CDR3 arises from other DNA sequences in this sample as well. This rearrangement joins TRBV5-1 to TRBJ2-3, with 8 positions matching TRBD2. V was pared by 1 base and J by 3 bases, with 1 base of the junction left unmatched. The CDR3 extends over 14 amino acids. Germline lookup yields CDR1 SGHRS and CDR2 YFSETQ. The CDR3 sequence: CASSLLAGTDTQYF. CDR3 DNA: TGCGCCAGCAGCTTGTTAGCGGGAACAGATACGCAGTATTTT. The full variable domain, with the rest looked up from reference TRBV5-1 and TRBJ2-3, is KAGVTQTPRYLIKTRGQQVTLSCSPISGHRSVSWYQQTPGQGLQFLFEYFSETQRNKGNFPGRFSGRQFSNSRSEMNVSTLELGDSALYLCASSLLAGTDTQYFGPGTRLTVL.

The chain joins TRBV6-1 to TRBJ2-7; TRBD1 aligns across 9 bases. The CDR3 contains 13 residues. The germline gives CDR1 MNHNS, CDR2 SASEGT. J gave up 7 bases and V 6 bases, and 7 bases lay outside the gene matches. This CDR3 is CASRRTGAREQYF. Here the CDR3 DNA reads TGTGCCAGCAGAAGGACAGGGGCTCGAGAGCAGTACTTC.

Only one count was recorded for this clone. V is TRBV7-6 and J is TRBJ2-2; possibly TRBD2 for D (5 bases). Germline loops: CDR1 SGHVS, CDR2 FNYEAQ. V was pared by 5 bases and J by 4 bases, with 20 bases between. The length of the CDR3 is 17 residues. As DNA, the CDR3 is TGTGCCAGCAGCCGCCCCAGGACTGGCCGGGGCACCGGGGAGCTGTTTTTT. It codes for CASSRPRTGRGTGELFF.

The table lists this clone with a count of one. V gene TRBV27 combines with J gene TRBJ2-3; 11 nucleotides align to TRBD1. The J segment lost 4 bases and the V segment lost 1 base, leaving 7 bases of the junction unmatched. The CDR3 runs to 17 residues. CDR1 is MNHEY and CDR2 is SMNVEV in the germline V gene (reference sequence). The DNA of the CDR3 is TGTGCCAGCAGTTTATACGGACAGGGGGCGAACCCAGATACGCAGTATTTT. Translation gives CASSLYGQGANPDTQYF.

This sequence joins TRBV9 and TRBJ2-2; TRBD1 aligns across 8 bases. The CDR3 consists of 22 residues. Trimming removed 4 bases from V and 0 bases from J; junction bases left unmatched: 23. The germline gives CDR1 SGDLS, CDR2 YYNGEE. The CDR3: CASSPRGVGDRGQITNTGELFF. In DNA form, the CDR3 reads TGTGCCAGCAGCCCTCGAGGGGTAGGAGACAGGGGTCAGATAACGAACACCGGGGAGCTGTTTTTT. Together with reference TRBV9 and TRBJ2-2, the CDR3 gives the full variable domain: DSGVTQTPKHLITATGQRVTLRCSPRSGDLSVYWYQQSLDQGLQFLIQYYNGEERAKGNILERFSAQQFPDLHSELNLSSLELGDSALYFCASSPRGVGDRGQITNTGELFFGEGSRLTVL.

The V and J genes are TRBV7-9 and TRBJ2-2; D might be TRBD2 (6 bases). The CDR3 runs to 11 residues. The V gene's germline CDR1 is SEHNR and CDR2 FQNEAQ (reference sequence). The CDR3 spells CAKDYAGELFF. Here the CDR3 DNA reads TGTGCGAAGGACTACGCCGGGGAGCTGTTTTTT. Complete variable domain (other parts from reference TRBV7-9 and TRBJ2-2): DTGVSQNPRHKITKRGQNVTFRCDPISEHNRLYWYRQTLGQGPEFLTYFQNEAQLEKSRLLSDRFSAERPKGSFSTLEIQRTEQGDSAMYLCAKDYAGELFFGEGSRLTVL.

The chain recombines TRBV7-2 with TRBJ2-7, with 7 bases fitting TRBD2. Germline CDR1 reads SGHTA; CDR2 reads FQGNSA. This CDR3 spans 15 amino acids. The junction had 8 bases not matched to a gene; V was cut back by 4 bases and J by 2 bases. The CDR3 nucleotides are TGTGCCAGCAGCTACCTTGAAGCGGGACCCTACGAGCAGTACTTC. Amino acid sequence: CASSYLEAGPYEQYF.